Listed below are T cell receptor beta chains from one sample, sequenced in a study of chemoradiotherapy in HPV16-positive cancers. TCRdb's copy holds only in-frame clones and misses some; the assay was immunoSEQ multiplex PCR. The data contain several thousand clones, 65% to 85% of them singletons. The sequenced sample was tumor tissue, obtained from a patient who underwent chemoradiotherapy. These TCRs come from a human donor with HPV-associated anogenital cancer. The CDR3 runs from the conserved cysteine through the conserved F or W. Each record gives: D gene, clone size, J gene, V gene, CDR3 DNA, CDR3 protein. A D gene is named only where the DNA matches it firmly. Rows give clone size only sometimes, using once, few, many, or a class for an expanded clone.

NA few TRBJ1-2 TRBV7-9 TGTGCCAGCAGCTTGTCCGGGGATGGCTACACCTTC CASSLSGDGYTF
NA NA TRBJ2-7 TRBV20-1 TGCAGTGCCGTAACAGCCTACGAGCAGTACTTC CSAVTAYEQYF
TRBD1 NA TRBJ2-7 TRBV4-1 TGCGCCAGCAGCCAAGAACCGGGACAGGGGCGGAACGAGCAGTACTTC CASSQEPGQGRNEQYF
NA NA TRBJ1-5 TRBV6-5 TGTGCCAGCAAAAGTACTCATAGCAATCAGCCCCAGCATTTT CASKSTHSNQPQHF
NA once TRBJ1-2 TRBV11-2 TGTGCCAGCAGCTTTAGGGGCTTAGGAGGCTACACCTTC CASSFRGLGGYTF
NA NA TRBJ2-1 TRBV9 TGTGCCAGCAGCGTGTCAGGGAAGATGGATGAGCAGTTCTTC CASSVSGKMDEQFF
TRBD1 NA TRBJ1-1 TRBV5-1 TGCGCCAGCAGCTTGGTTATACAGGGGACACAAGCTTTCTTT CASSLVIQGTQAFF
TRBD1 NA TRBJ1-2 TRBV9 TGTGCCAGCAGCGTCTTCCGGACAGGGGGCGGCTACACCTTC CASSVFRTGGGYTF
TRBD2 few TRBJ2-7 TRBV5-6 TGTGCCAGCAGCTCGGGACTATCCTCCTACGAGCAGTACTTC CASSSGLSSYEQYF
NA NA TRBJ2-1 TRBV18 TGTGCCAGCTCACCAATCGACACAGACAATGAGCAGTTCTTC CASSPIDTDNEQFF
NA NA TRBJ2-6 TRBV6-5 TGTGCCAGCAGTTCGGGCTCTGGGGCCAACGTCCTGACTTTC CASSSGSGANVLTF
TRBD1 NA TRBJ1-2 TRBV27 TGTGCCAGCAGTTCAGACGGGAACCAGGGGGCTGGTGGCTACACCTTC CASSSDGNQGAGGYTF
TRBD1 once TRBJ1-5 TRBV5-5 TGTGCCAGCAGCGGCTGGACAGGTGTAAATCAGCCCCAGCATTTT CASSGWTGVNQPQHF
NA NA TRBJ1-1 TRBV2 TGTGCCAGCAGTGAGGCGGGGCTGAGCACTGAAGCTTTCTTT CASSEAGLSTEAFF
TRBD2 NA TRBJ2-3 TRBV7-2 TGTGCCAGCAGCTTAGTAAGGACTAGCGGGGGGGTGGATACGCAGTATTTT CASSLVRTSGGVDTQYF